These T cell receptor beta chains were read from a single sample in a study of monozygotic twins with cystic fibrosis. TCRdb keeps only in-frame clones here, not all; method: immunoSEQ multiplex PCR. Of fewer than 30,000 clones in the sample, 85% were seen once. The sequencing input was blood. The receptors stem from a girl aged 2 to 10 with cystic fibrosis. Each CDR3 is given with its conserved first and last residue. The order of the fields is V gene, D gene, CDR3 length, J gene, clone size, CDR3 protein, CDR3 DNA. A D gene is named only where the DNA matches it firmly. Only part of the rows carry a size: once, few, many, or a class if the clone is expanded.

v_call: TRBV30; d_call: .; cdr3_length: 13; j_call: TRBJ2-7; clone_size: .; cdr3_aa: CAWSVGTSYEQYF; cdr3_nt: TGTGCCTGGAGTGTAGGCACTAGTTACGAGCAGTACTTC
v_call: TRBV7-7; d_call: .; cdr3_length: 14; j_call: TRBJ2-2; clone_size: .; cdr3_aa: CASSRGRNTGELFF; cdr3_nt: TGTGCTAGCAGTCGAGGTCGCAACACCGGGGAGCTGTTTTTT
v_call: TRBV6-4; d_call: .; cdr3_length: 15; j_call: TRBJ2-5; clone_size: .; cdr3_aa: CASSLLYGAGETQYF; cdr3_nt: TGTGCCAGCTCCCTTTTATACGGGGCTGGAGAGACCCAGTACTTC
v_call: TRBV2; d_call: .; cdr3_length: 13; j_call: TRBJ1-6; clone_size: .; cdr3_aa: CASSGRNNSPLHF; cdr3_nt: TGTGCCAGTTCGGGCCGGAATAATTCACCCCTCCACTTT
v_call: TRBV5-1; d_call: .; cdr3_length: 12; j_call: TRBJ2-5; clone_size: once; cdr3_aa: CASSEGVETQYF; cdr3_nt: TGCGCCAGCAGCGAGGGGGTAGAGACCCAGTACTTC
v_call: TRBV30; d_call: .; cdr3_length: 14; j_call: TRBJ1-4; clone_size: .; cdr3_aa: CAWRRTGAGEKLFF; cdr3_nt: TGTGCCTGGAGGCGTACAGGCGCGGGCGAAAAACTGTTTTTT
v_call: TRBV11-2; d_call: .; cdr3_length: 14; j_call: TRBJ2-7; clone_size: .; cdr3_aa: CASSWGAGAGEQYF; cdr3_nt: TGTGCCAGCAGCTGGGGGGCAGGGGCTGGCGAGCAGTACTTC
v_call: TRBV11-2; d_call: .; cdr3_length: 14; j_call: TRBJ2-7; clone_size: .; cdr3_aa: CASTALDRHYEQYF; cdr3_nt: TGTGCCAGCACCGCTTTGGACAGACACTACGAGCAGTACTTC
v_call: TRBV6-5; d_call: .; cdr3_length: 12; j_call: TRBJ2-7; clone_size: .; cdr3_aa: CASSPGGIEQYF; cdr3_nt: TGTGCCAGCAGTCCAGGGGGGATCGAGCAGTACTTC
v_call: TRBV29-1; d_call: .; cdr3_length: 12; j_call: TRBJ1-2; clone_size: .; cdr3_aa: CSVEVPPAVYTF; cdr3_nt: TGCAGCGTTGAGGTACCCCCAGCGGTCTACACCTTC
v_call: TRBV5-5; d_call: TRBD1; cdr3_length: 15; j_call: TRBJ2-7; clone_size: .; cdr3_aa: CASSLAPDRGYEQYF; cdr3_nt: TGTGCCAGCAGCTTGGCCCCGGACAGGGGCTACGAGCAGTACTTC
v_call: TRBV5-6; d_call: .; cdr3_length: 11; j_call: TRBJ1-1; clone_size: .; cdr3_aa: CASSFGAEAFF; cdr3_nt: TGTGCCAGCAGCTTCGGTGCAGAAGCTTTCTTT
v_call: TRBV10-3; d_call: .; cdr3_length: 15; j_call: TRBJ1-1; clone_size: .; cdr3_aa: CAINPTGHPNTEAFF; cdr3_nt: TGTGCCATCAATCCCACGGGACACCCGAACACTGAAGCTTTCTTT
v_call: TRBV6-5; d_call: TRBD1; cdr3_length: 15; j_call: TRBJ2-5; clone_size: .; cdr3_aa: CASSTDRDSQETQYF; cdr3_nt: TGTGCCAGCAGCACAGACCGGGACAGCCAAGAGACCCAGTACTTC
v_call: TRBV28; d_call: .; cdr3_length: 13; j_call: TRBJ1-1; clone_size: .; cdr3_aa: CASRILQGSGAFF; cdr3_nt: TGTGCCAGCAGGATCCTACAGGGATCTGGCGCTTTCTTT
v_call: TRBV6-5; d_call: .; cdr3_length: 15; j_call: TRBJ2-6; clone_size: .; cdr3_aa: CASAPEAPGANVLTF; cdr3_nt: TGTGCCAGCGCCCCTGAAGCCCCTGGGGCCAACGTCCTGACTTTC
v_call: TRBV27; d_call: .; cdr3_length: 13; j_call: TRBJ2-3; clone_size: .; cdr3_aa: CASRPWGADTQYF; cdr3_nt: TGTGCCAGCCGCCCTTGGGGGGCGGATACGCAGTATTTT
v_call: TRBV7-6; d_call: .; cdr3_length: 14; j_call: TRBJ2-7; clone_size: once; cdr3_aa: CASSVGGRSYEQYF; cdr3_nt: TGTGCCAGCAGCGTCGGGGGACGCAGCTACGAGCAGTACTTC
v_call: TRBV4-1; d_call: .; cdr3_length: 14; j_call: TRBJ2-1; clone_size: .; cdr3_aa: CASSPGPMTNEQFF; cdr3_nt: TGCGCCAGCAGCCCGGGACCCATGACCAATGAGCAGTTCTTC
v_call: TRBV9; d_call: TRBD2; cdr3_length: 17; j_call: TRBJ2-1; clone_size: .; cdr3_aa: CASSDQESGLVIYEQFF; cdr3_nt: TGTGCCAGCAGCGACCAAGAATCGGGACTAGTCATCTATGAGCAGTTCTTC
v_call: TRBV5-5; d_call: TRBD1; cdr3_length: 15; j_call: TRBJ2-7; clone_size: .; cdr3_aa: CASSLVGTGIFEQYF; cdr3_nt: TGTGCCAGCAGCTTGGTCGGGACAGGGATTTTCGAGCAGTACTTC
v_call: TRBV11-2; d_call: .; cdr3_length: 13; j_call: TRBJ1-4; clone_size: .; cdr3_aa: CASRLGQGEKLFF; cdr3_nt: TGTGCCAGCAGGCTTGGGCAGGGTGAAAAACTGTTTTTT
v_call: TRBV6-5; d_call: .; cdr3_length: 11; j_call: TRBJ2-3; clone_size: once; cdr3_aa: CASRVTDTQYF; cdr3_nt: TGTGCCAGCCGCGTCACAGATACGCAGTATTTT
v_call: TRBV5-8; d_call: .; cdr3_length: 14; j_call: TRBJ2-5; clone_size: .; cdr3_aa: CASSVWTPQETQYF; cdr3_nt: TGTGCCAGCAGCGTGTGGACACCTCAAGAGACCCAGTACTTC
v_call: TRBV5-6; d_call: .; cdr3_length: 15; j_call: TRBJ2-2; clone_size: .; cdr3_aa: CASSLVRESPGELFF; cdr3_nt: TGTGCCAGCAGCTTGGTACGGGAGTCCCCCGGGGAGCTGTTTTTT
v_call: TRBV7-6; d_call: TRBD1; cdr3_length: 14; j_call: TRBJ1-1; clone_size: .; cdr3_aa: CASTHGQGNTEAFF; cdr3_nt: TGTGCCAGCACTCACGGACAGGGAAACACTGAAGCTTTCTTT
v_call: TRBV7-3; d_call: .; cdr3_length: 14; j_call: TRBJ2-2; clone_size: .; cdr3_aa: CASSSDYGSGELFF; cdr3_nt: TGTGCCAGCAGCTCGGACTATGGGTCCGGGGAGCTGTTTTTT
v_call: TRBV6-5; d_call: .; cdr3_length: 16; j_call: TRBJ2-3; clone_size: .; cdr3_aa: CASSYDPRKGGDTQYF; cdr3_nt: TGTGCCAGCAGTTACGATCCCCGAAAGGGCGGAGATACGCAGTATTTT
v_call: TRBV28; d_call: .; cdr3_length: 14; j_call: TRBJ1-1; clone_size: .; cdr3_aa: CASSLIPQNTEAFF; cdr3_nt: TGTGCCAGCAGTTTAATCCCACAGAACACTGAAGCTTTCTTT
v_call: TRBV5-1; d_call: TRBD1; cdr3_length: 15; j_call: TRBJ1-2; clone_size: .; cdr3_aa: CASSFGERQGRGYTF; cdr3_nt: TGCGCCAGCAGCTTTGGGGAAAGACAGGGGAGAGGCTACACCTTC
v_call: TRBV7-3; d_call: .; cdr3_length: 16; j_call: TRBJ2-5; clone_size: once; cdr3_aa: CASSQRGGSLVETQYF; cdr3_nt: TGTGCCAGCAGCCAGCGCGGGGGCTCGTTAGTTGAGACCCAGTACTTC
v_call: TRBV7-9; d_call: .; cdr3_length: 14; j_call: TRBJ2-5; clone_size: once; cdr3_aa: CASSLYGSQETQYF; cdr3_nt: TGTGCCAGCAGCTTATATGGGTCACAAGAGACCCAGTACTTC
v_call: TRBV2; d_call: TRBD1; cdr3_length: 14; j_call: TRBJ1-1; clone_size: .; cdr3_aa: CASIPTGEATEAFF; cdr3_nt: TGTGCCAGCATTCCGACAGGGGAGGCCACTGAAGCTTTCTTT
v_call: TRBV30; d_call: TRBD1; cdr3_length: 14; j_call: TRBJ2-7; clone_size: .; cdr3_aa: CAWSTGTGSYEQYF; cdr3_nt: TGTGCCTGGAGTACCGGGACAGGGTCCTACGAGCAGTACTTC
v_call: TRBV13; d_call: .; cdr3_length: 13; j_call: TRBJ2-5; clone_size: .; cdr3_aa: CASSRDEEETQYF; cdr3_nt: TGTGCCAGCAGCCGGGACGAAGAAGAGACCCAGTACTTC
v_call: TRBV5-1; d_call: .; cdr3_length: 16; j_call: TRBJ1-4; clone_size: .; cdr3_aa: CASSLRQVVANEKLFF; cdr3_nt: TGCGCCAGCAGCTTGAGGCAGGTTGTAGCTAATGAAAAACTGTTTTTT
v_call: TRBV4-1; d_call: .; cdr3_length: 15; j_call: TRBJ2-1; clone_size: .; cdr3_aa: CASSHLGGGLREQFF; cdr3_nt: TGCGCCAGCAGCCATTTGGGAGGGGGCCTGAGGGAGCAGTTCTTC
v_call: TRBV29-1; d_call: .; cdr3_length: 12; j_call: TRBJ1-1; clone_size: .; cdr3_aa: CSVPGDFTEAFF; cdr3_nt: TGCAGCGTTCCAGGAGATTTCACTGAAGCTTTCTTT
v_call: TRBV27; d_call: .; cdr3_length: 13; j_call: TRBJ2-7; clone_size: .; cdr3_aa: CASSGQLSYEQYF; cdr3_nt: TGTGCCAGCAGCGGGCAGCTCTCCTACGAGCAGTACTTC
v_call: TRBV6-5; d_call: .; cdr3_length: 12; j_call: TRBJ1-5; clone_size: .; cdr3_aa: CASIRVNQPQHF; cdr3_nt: TGTGCCAGCATAAGAGTTAATCAGCCCCAGCATTTT
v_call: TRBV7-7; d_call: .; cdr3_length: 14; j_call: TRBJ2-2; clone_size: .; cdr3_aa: CASTMDGNTGELFF; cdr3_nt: TGTGCCAGCACTATGGACGGGAACACCGGGGAGCTGTTTTTT
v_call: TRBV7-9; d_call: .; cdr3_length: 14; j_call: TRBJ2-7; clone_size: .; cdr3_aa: CASSSQTVTYEQYF; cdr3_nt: TGTGCCAGCAGCTCCCAGACAGTCACCTACGAGCAGTACTTC
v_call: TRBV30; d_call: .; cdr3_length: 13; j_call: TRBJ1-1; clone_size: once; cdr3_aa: CAWSLGQNTEAFF; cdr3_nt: TGTGCCTGGAGTCTAGGTCAGAACACTGAAGCTTTCTTT
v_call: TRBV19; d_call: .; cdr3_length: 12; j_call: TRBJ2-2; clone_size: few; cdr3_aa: CATLTHHGELFF; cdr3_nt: TGTGCCACCCTAACACATCACGGGGAGCTGTTTTTT
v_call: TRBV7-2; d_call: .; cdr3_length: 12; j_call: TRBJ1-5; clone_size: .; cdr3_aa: CASSFPNQPQHF; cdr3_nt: TGTGCCAGCAGCTTTCCGAATCAGCCCCAGCATTTT
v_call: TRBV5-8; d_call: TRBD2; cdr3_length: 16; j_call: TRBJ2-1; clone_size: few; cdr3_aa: CASSSTSGHSYNEQFF; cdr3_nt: TGTGCCAGCAGCTCTACTAGCGGACACTCCTACAATGAGCAGTTCTTC
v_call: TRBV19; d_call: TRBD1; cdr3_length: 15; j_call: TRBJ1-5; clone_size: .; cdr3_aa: CASSGTGRGNQPQHF; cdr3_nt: TGTGCCAGTAGTGGGACAGGGAGAGGCAATCAGCCCCAGCATTTT
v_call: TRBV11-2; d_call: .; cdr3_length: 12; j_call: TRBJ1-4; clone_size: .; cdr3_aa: CASSSPGLLLFF; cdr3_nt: TGTGCCAGCAGCTCACCGGGCCTCTTGCTGTTTTTT
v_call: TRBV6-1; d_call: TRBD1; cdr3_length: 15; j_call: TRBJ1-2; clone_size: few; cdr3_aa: CASSETTGGDYGYTF; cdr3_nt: TGTGCCAGCAGTGAAACGACAGGGGGTGACTATGGCTACACCTTC